This T cell receptor (beta chain) was found in a study of human T cells and chemical hapten exposure. This CDR3 is 16 amino acids long. V shed 0 bases, J shed 7 bases, and the junction held 6 bases outside the gene matches. Germline loops: CDR1 WSHSY, CDR2 SAAADI. Unfractionated whole blood was the source of the extracted total RNA. This clonotype was seen ten or more times. As the library was built, unique molecular identifiers were attached to individual cDNA molecules. TCRdb used MiXCR to reprocess the reads, holding one entry per CDR3 protein. The table shows roughly 120,000 distinct CDR3 sequences, with over 6.5% occurring only once.

The V call is TRBV10-2, the J call TRBJ1-5; 10 bases line up with TRBD1. The TCR comes from a human donor in good health. Some clones in this sample may be carry-over from other donors' samples. Sequenced input: whole blood. In DNA, the CDR3 is TGCGCCAGCAGTGAGTCCCGGACAGGGGGGGGACAGCCCCAGCATTTT. The encoded protein is CASSESRTGGGQPQHF.